The 3 T cell receptor beta chains reported below all come from one sample, sequenced in a study of blood T cell repertoires in COVID-19. Profiling relied on immunoSEQ multiplex PCR, and the TCRdb table lists in-frame clones only, not all of them. The sample lists roughly 100,000 clones, roughly 85% occurring once. The specimen was peripheral blood. These receptors were collected from a man aged 50-60 years with active COVID-19.

This clone was seen only once. The chain uses TRBV7-2 and TRBJ2-7; possibly TRBD1 for D (5 bases). Trimming left V 5 bases short and J 3 bases short, with 14 bases between. The length of the CDR3 is 14 residues. Germline V gene lookup returns CDR1 SGHTA and CDR2 FQGNSA. The DNA for the CDR3 is TGTGCCAGCAGCCCGTCCTCAGGGTTCTACGAGCAGTACTTC. It encodes CASSPSSGFYEQYF.

V usage is TRBV7-9 and J usage is TRBJ2-4; 7 nucleotides agree with TRBD2. Germline loops: CDR1 SEHNR, CDR2 FQNEAQ (reference sequence). The CDR3 consists of 14 residues. V was pared by 3 bases and J by 5 bases, with 4 bases of the junction left unmatched. CDR3 protein: CASSFGLAENIQYF. In DNA, the CDR3 is TGTGCCAGCAGCTTTGGGCTAGCGGAAAACATTCAGTACTTC. Full variable domain (remainder filled in from reference TRBV7-9 and TRBJ2-4): DTGVSQNPRHKITKRGQNVTFRCDPISEHNRLYWYRQTLGQGPEFLTYFQNEAQLEKSRLLSDRFSAERPKGSFSTLEIQRTEQGDSAMYLCASSFGLAENIQYFGAGTRLSVL.

The chain has TRBV7-2 and TRBJ2-7; D ambiguous. The V end was cut by 2 bases, the J end by 0 bases, with 8 bases between. Germline-derived CDR1 and CDR2 are SGHTA and FQGNSA. The CDR3 is 14 residues long. The CDR3 DNA is TGTGCCAGCAGCTTATCCTTTATCTCCTACGAGCAGTACTTC. It codes for CASSLSFISYEQYF.